This TCR beta chain was sequenced for a study of T cell repertoires in cytomegalovirus infection. Study details: The public TCR beta signatures pointed to both CMV infection and matching HLA type.

TCRdb reprocessed the reads via MiXCR and lists one record per CDR3 protein. The sample has over 150,000 distinct CDR3 sequences; approximately 15% are singletons. This clonotype was seen repeatedly, ten times or more. What it binds is not known. The ends were cut back, 3 bases at V and 5 bases at J, with 11 bases in the middle. The germline gives CDR1 SGHNT, CDR2 YYREEE (reference sequence). CDR3 length: 13 amino acids. Overall study results and limits: Within the response measured ex vivo, HLA-C-restricted CMV-specific TCR beta clonotypes were dominant. Summed frequency of shared TCR beta families picked out CMV carriers who also had the relevant HLA.

The chain uses TRBV5-4 and TRBJ1-1; possible D gene TRBD1, 5 bases. Sequenced material: PBMCs. The receptor was isolated from a human donor in good health (CMV status not recorded). Some clones in this sample may be carry-over from other donors' samples. The CDR3 DNA sequence: TGTGCCAGCAGCTCGACAGTTGATACTGAAGCTTTCTTT. It translates to CASSSTVDTEAFF. Full variable domain (remainder filled in from reference TRBV5-4 and TRBJ1-1): ETGVTQSPTHLIKTRGQQVTLRCSSQSGHNTVSWYQQALGQGPQFIFQYYREEENGRGNFPPRFSGLQFPNYSSELNVNALELDDSALYLCASSSTVDTEAFFGQGTRLTVV.